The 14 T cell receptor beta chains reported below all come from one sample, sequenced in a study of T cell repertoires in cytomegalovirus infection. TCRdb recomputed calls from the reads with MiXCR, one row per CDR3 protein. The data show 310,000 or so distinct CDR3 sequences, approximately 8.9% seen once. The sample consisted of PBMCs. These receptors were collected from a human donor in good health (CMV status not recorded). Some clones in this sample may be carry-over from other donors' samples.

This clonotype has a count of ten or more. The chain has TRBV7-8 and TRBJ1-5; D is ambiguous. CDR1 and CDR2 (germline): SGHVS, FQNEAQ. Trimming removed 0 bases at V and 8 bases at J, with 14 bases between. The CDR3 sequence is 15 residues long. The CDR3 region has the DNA TGTGCCAGCAGCTTAGCGGTAAATAGCATGAAGCCCCAGCATTTT. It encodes CASSLAVNSMKPQHF.

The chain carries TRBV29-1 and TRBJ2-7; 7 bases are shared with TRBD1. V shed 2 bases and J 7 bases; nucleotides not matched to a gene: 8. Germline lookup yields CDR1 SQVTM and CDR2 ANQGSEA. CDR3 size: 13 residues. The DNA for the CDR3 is TGCAGCGTTGAACTGGACAGGCCTATGGAGCAGTACTTC. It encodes CSVELDRPMEQYF.

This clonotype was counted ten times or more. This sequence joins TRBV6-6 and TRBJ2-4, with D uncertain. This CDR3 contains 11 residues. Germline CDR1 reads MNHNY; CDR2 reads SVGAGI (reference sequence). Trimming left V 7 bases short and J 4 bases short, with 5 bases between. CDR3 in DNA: TGTGCCAGCATTTTGAAAAACATTCAGTACTTC. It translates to CASILKNIQYF.

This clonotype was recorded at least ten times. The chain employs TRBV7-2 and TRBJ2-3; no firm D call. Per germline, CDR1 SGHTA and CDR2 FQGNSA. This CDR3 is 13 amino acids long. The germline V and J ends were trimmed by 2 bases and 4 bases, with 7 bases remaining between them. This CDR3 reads CASSLMGSDTQYF. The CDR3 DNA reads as TGTGCCAGCAGCTTAATGGGGTCAGATACGCAGTATTTT.

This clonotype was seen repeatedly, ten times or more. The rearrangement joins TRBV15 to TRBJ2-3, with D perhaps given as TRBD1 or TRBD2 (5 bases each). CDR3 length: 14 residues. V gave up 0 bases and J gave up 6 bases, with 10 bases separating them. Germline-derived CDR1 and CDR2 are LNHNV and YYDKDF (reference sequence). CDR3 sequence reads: CATSRDLGTDTQYF. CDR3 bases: TGTGCCACCAGCAGAGATTTGGGGACCGATACGCAGTATTTT.

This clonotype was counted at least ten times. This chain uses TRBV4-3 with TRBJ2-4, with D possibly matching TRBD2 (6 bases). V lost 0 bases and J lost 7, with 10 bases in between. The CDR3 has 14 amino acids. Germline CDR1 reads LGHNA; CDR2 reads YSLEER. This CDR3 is CASSQDWGENIQYF. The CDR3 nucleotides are TGCGCCAGCAGCCAAGATTGGGGGGAGAACATTCAGTACTTC.

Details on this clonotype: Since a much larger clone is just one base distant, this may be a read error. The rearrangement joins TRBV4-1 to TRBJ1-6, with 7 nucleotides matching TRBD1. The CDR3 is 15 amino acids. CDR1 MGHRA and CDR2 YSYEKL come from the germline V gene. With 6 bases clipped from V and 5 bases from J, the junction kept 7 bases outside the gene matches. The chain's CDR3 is CASRDRTVNNSPLHF. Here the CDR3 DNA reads TGCGCCAGCAGGGACAGGACGGTGAATAATTCACCCCTCCACTTT.

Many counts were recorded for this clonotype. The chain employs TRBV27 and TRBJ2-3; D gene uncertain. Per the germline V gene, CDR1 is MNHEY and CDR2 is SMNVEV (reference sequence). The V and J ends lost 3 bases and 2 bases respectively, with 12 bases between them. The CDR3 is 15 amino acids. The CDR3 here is CASSFGLRYTDTQYF. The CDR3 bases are TGTGCCAGCAGTTTTGGTCTCCGATACACAGATACGCAGTATTTT.

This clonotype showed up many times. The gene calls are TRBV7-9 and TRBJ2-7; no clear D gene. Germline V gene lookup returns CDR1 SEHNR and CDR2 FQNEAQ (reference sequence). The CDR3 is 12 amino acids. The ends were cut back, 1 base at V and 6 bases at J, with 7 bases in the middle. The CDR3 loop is CASSLDSAEQYF. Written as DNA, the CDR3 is TGTGCCAGCAGCTTAGATTCGGCCGAGCAGTACTTC.

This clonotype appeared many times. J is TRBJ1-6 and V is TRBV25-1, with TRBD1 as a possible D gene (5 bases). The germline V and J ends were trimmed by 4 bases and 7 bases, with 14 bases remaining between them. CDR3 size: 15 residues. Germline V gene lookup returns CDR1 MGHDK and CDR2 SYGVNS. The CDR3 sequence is CASSVPDSPNSPLHF. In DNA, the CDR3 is TGTGCCAGCAGTGTACCCGACAGCCCCAATTCACCCCTCCACTTT.

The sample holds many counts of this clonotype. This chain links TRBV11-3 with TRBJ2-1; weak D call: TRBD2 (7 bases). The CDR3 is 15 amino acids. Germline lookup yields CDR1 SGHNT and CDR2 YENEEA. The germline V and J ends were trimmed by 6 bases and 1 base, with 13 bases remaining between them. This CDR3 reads CASSMGGASYNEQFF. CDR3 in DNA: TGTGCCAGCAGTATGGGGGGGGCTTCCTACAATGAGCAGTTCTTC. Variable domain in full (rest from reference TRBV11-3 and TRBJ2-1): EAGVVQSPRYKIIEKKQPVAFWCNPISGHNTLYWYLQNLGQGPELLIRYENEEAVDDSQLPKDRFSAERLKGVDSTLKIQPAELGDSAVYLCASSMGGASYNEQFFGPGTRLTVL.

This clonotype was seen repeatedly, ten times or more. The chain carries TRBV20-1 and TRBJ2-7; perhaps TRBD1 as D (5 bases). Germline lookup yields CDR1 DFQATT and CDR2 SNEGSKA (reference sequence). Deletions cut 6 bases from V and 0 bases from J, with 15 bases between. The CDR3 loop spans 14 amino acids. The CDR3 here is CSAFPGTGSYEQYF. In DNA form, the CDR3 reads TGCAGTGCCTTCCCCGGAACAGGCTCCTACGAGCAGTACTTC.

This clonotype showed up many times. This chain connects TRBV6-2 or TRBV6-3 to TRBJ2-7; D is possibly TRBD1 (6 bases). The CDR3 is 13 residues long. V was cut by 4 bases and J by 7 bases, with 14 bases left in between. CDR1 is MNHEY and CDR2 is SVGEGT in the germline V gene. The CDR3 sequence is CASSFDRPGEQYV. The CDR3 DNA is TGTGCCAGCAGTTTTGACAGGCCGGGGGAGCAGTACGTC.

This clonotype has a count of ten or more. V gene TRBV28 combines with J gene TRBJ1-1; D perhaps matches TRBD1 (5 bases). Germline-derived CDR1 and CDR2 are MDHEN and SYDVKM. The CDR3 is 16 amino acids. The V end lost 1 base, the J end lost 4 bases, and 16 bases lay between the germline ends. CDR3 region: CASSLSRGGSVTEAFF. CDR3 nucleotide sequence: TGTGCCAGCAGTTTATCCCGGGGGGGGTCGGTCACTGAAGCTTTCTTT.